This entry is about one T cell receptor (beta chain). These data originate in a study of shared clonotypes between healthy human individuals. Turning to the study itself: Two women and a few men aged 18 to 49 served as donors.

With 0 bases clipped from V and 5 bases from J, the junction kept 6 bases outside the gene matches. The CDR3 is made up of 16 amino acids. Per germline, CDR1 KGHSH and CDR2 LQKENI. Produced via immunoSEQ multiplex PCR; TCRdb's table is partial and in-frame only. The sample lists over a million clones; roughly 74% were seen once. This sequence was found in a man between 18 and 35 years old in good health. Some clones in this sample may be carry-over from other donors' samples. Sequencing was carried out using memory CD4+ T cells from PBMCs. The subset denotes: CD45RA-negative fraction. This chain links TRBV18 with TRBJ2-5; 10 bases are a match to TRBD2. The CDR3 DNA reads TGTGCCAGCTCACCACCGGCAGCGGGAGGGCGTGAGACCCAGTACTTC. It codes for CASSPPAAGGRETQYF.